The 2 T cell receptor beta chains presented below share a single source sample, sequenced in a study of blood T cell repertoires in COVID-19. The protocol was immunoSEQ multiplex PCR, while the TCRdb copy is restricted to in-frame clones and leaves out a portion. Altogether fewer than 15,000 clones are present, around 91% being singletons, with the ten largest covering less than 25%. The sample was peripheral blood. Source of these receptors: a human donor with active COVID-19. The donor label of this sample is uncertain.

As for this clone: An end of the junction does not agree with germline; a read error may underlie this. The rearrangement links TRBV28 to TRBJ2-3; D may be TRBD1 (5 bases). From germline, CDR1 is MDHEN and CDR2 SYDVKM. This CDR3 region has 11 residues. This CDR3 reads CASSLSGSTAF. The CDR3 DNA is TGTGCCAGCAGTTTATCAGGGTCTACAGCTTTT.

J is TRBJ1-1 and V is TRBV6-5; 7 positions match TRBD1. This CDR3 comprises 14 residues. Germline CDR1 and CDR2: MNHEY and SVGAGI. V was pared by 7 bases and J by 0 bases, with 5 bases of the junction left unmatched. The CDR3 protein is CASTPGGMNTEAFF. The CDR3 region has the DNA TGTGCCAGCACCCCAGGGGGAATGAACACTGAAGCTTTCTTT.